Listed below are T cell receptor beta chains from one sample, sequenced in a study of blood T cell repertoires in COVID-19. Only in-frame clones appear in the TCRdb table, and some are missing; sequencing was by immunoSEQ multiplex PCR. The table has fewer than 45,000 clones, roughly nine tenths seen once; the top ten hold approximately 15%. Sample: peripheral blood. The receptors originated from a young woman in a cohort sampled during active COVID-19. Both conserved end residues are part of each CDR3. D genes are given only for firm matches. Size is omitted from some rows. Given values are once, few, many or a class for expanded clones.

>TRBJ2-7|.|TRBV28|.
TGTGCCAGCAGTTTAAAGCACAGGGCTGTAAGCTCCTACGAGCAGTACTTC
CASSLKHRAVSSYEQYF
>TRBJ1-4|.|TRBV2|.
TGTGCCAGCAGGGGGAGGGTTGCAACTAATGAAAAACTGTTTTTT
CASRGRVATNEKLFF
>TRBJ2-7|TRBD2|TRBV6-5|.
TGTGCCAGCCGCGAGCGGGAGTCGGGCGAGCAGTACTTC
CASRERESGEQYF
>TRBJ1-3|.|TRBV9|few
TGTGCCAGCAGCGTCAGTTCAGGGGCGAGCTCTGGAAACACCATATATTTT
CASSVSSGASSGNTIYF
>TRBJ2-2|TRBD1|TRBV29-1|.
TGCAGCGTCAAAGGGGAGGGGACAGGGGCGATAAGCACCGGGGAGCTGTTTTTT
CSVKGEGTGAISTGELFF
>TRBJ2-5|.|TRBV6-1|.
TGTGCCAGCAGTGACAGACAAGAGACCCAGTACTTC
CASSDRQETQYF
>TRBJ2-7|.|TRBV19|.
TGTGCCAGTACCGACAGTAATACCTACGAGCAGTACTTC
CASTDSNTYEQYF
>TRBJ1-2|.|TRBV9|.
TGTGCCAGCAGCGTCGAACCCGGGGGCTATGGCTACACCTTC
CASSVEPGGYGYTF
>TRBJ1-3|.|TRBV18|.
TGTGCCAGCTCACCTCCGGGGGGAAGCTCCGGAAACACCATATATTTT
CASSPPGGSSGNTIYF
>TRBJ1-1|TRBD1|TRBV9|.
TGTGCCAGCAGCCTCACAGGGGGCGCCTCTGAAGCTTTCTTT
CASSLTGGASEAFF
>TRBJ2-3|.|TRBV20-1|.
TGCAGTGCGAGCGAGGATACGCAGTATTTT
CSASEDTQYF
>TRBJ2-7|.|TRBV7-3|.
TGTGCCAGCAGCTTAAAGATAGGGGACGAGCAGTACTTC
CASSLKIGDEQYF
>TRBJ2-2|TRBD1|TRBV7-2|.
TGTGCCAGCAGCTTAATGGTGACAGGGGCGGCCACCGGGGAGCTGTTTTTT
CASSLMVTGAATGELFF
>TRBJ1-1|TRBD1|TRBV5-1|.
TGCGCCAGCAGCCCGATTAGACCGGGGACAGACACTGAAGCTTTCTTT
CASSPIRPGTDTEAFF
>TRBJ2-1|TRBD2|TRBV27|.
TGTGCCAGCAGTTTAAAACCGGGACTAGCGGGAGGTGAGCAGTTCTTC
CASSLKPGLAGGEQFF
>TRBJ1-2|TRBD1|TRBV10-3|.
TGTGCCATCAGCACACGGGACAGGGGGCATGGCTACACCTTC
CAISTRDRGHGYTF
>TRBJ2-1|.|TRBV9|.
TGTGCCAGCAGCGTAGCGGTGCTCACAGACAATGAGCAGTTCTTC
CASSVAVLTDNEQFF
>TRBJ1-2|.|TRBV5-1|.
TGCGCCAGCAGTGCAGGGGCAGGCTATGGCTACACCTTC
CASSAGAGYGYTF
>TRBJ2-7|.|TRBV12-5|.
TGTGCTAGTGGTCCGGCCACCAAATTAAGCGGAGGGCACTCTTCCTACGAGCAGTACTTC
CASGPATKLSGGHSSYEQYF
>TRBJ1-5|.|TRBV10-2|.
TGCGCCAGCAGAGGTAGCCAGGGGAGCAATCAGCCCCAGCATTTT
CASRGSQGSNQPQHF
>TRBJ2-5|TRBD2|TRBV30|.
TGTGCCTGGAGGTTGGCGGGAGGGATAGAGACCCAGTACTTC
CAWRLAGGIETQYF
>TRBJ1-2|.|TRBV7-9|.
TGTGCCAGCAGCTTGGCCGAGACAAAACTCTATGGCTACACCTTC
CASSLAETKLYGYTF
>TRBJ2-3|.|TRBV4-2|.
TGTGCCAGCAGCCAAACTAGATTTCTGGCAGATACGCAGTATTTT
CASSQTRFLADTQYF
>TRBJ2-5|TRBD2|TRBV4-1|medium-sized
TGCGCCAGCAGCCAACTTATAGCGGGAGAGCAAGAGACCCAGTACTTC
CASSQLIAGEQETQYF
>TRBJ1-1|.|TRBV5-4|once
TGTGCCAGCAGCAATACACGGAACACTGAAGCTTTCTTT
CASSNTRNTEAFF
>TRBJ2-3|.|TRBV7-3|.
TGTGCCAGCAGCTTAGGGGCGGATACGCAGTATTTT
CASSLGADTQYF
>TRBJ2-7|.|TRBV27|.
TGTGCCAGCAGTTTGGGGCAGACAATCTACGAGCAGTACTTC
CASSLGQTIYEQYF
>TRBJ2-3|.|TRBV27|.
TGTGCCAGCAGTGCCCTCCCGACTGCCCCTAGCACAGATACGCAGTATTTT
CASSALPTAPSTDTQYF
>TRBJ1-5|.|TRBV10-1|.
TGCGCCAGCAGTGGTGTAACAGGGAAAGGACAGCCCCAGCATTTT
CASSGVTGKGQPQHF
>TRBJ1-6|.|TRBV27|.
TGTGCCAGCAGTTTGTGGCAGATTAATTCACCCCTCCACTTT
CASSLWQINSPLHF
>TRBJ2-5|TRBD1|TRBV19|once
TGTGCCAGTAGTATAGATGCCGGGACAGGGGGCCAAGAGACCCAGTACTTC
CASSIDAGTGGQETQYF
>TRBJ1-1|.|TRBV6-4|.
TGTGCCAGCAGTCGGGGGACTGAAGCTTTCTTT
CASSRGTEAFF
>TRBJ2-5|.|TRBV4-3|.
TGCGCCAGCAGCCAAGGGCAGCAAGAGACCCAGTACTTC
CASSQGQQETQYF
>TRBJ2-3|TRBD2|TRBV7-2|.
TGTGCCAGCGGTTCGGGGCGGGAGAGGGATACGCAGTATTTT
CASGSGRERDTQYF
>TRBJ2-3|TRBD1|TRBV4-1|.
TGCGCCAGCAGCCGAAAAGACAGGGCTGGGGATACGCAGTATTTT
CASSRKDRAGDTQYF
>TRBJ2-1|.|TRBV6-2/TRBV6-3|.
TGTGCCAGCAGTTACGGGATACGGAGGCCCTACAATGAGCAGTTCTTC
CASSYGIRRPYNEQFF
>TRBJ2-3|TRBD1|TRBV29-1|.
TGCAGCGTGGGGGACAGGGGGGGCCCAGATACGCAGTATTTT
CSVGDRGGPDTQYF
>TRBJ1-1|TRBD1|TRBV25-1|.
TGTGCCAGCAGTGGACAGGGGTATACTGAAGCTTTCTTT
CASSGQGYTEAFF
>TRBJ2-7|.|TRBV11-3|once
TGTGCCAGCAGCCCCGACAGGGAGGCCTACGAGCAGTACTTC
CASSPDREAYEQYF
>TRBJ2-5|.|TRBV7-2|.
TGTGCCAGCAGATACTCCTCACAGGGTTGGGAGACCCAGTACTTC
CASRYSSQGWETQYF
>TRBJ2-3|.|TRBV2|.
TGTGCCAGCAGTGACGGCGGCAGAACAACAGATACGCAGTATTTT
CASSDGGRTTDTQYF